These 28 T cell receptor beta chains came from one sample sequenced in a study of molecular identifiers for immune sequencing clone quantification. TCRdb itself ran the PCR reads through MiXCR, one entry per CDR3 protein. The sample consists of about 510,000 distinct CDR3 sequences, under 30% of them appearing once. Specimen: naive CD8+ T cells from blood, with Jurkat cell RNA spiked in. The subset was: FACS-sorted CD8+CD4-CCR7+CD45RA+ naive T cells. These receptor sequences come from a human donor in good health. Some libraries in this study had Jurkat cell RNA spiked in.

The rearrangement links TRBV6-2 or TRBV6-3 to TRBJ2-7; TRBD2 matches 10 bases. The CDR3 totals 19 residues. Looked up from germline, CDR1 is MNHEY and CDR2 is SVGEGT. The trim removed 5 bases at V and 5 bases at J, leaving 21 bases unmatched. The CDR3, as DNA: TGTGCCAGCAGTCGAAGCGGTCCGGTGGGGCTAGCGGGAGTGGACGAGCAGTACTTC. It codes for CASSRSGPVGLAGVDEQYF.

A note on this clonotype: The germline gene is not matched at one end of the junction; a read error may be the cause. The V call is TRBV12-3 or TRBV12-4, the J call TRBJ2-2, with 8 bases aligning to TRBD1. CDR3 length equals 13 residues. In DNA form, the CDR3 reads TGTGCCAGCAGAGACAGGGGCCTGGGGGAGCTGTGTTTT. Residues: CASRDRGLGELCF.

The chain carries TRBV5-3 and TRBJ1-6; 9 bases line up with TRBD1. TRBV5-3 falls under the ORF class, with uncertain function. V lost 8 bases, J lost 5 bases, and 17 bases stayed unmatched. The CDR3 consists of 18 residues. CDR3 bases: TGTGCCAGCAGCCTAGGGGGACAGGGAGGGCTGGATAATTCACCCCTCCACTTT. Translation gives CASSLGGQGGLDNSPLHF.

CDR3 sequence (DNA): TGTGCCAGCAGCTCTAGGGGGGGGACTGGCGAGTACGAGCAGTACTTC. It translates to CASSSRGGTGEYEQYF. V is TRBV7-6 and J is TRBJ2-7; D possibly corresponds to TRBD2 (7 bases). Germline CDR1 reads SGHVS; CDR2 reads FNYEAQ. The CDR3 loop spans 16 amino acids. V was cut by 4 bases and J by 4 bases, with 20 bases left in between.

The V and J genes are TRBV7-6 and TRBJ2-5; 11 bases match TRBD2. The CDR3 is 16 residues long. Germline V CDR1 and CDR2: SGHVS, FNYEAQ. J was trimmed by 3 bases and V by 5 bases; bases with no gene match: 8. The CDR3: CASSPLAGGPEETQYF. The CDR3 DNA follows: TGTGCCAGCAGCCCCCTAGCGGGGGGCCCAGAAGAGACCCAGTACTTC.

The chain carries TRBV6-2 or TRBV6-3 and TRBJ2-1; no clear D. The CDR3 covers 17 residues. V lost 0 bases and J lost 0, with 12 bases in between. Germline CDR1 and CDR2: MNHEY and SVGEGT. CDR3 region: CASSYSSDGFSYNEQFF. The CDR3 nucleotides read TGTGCCAGCAGTTACTCGTCGGACGGGTTCTCCTACAATGAGCAGTTCTTC.

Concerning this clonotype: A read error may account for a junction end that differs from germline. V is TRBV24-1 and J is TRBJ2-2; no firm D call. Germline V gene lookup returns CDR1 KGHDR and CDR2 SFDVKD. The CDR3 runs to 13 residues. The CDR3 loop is CAASAPFTGELFF. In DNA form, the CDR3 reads TGTGCCGCCAGTGCCCCCTTCACCGGGGAGCTGTTTTTT.

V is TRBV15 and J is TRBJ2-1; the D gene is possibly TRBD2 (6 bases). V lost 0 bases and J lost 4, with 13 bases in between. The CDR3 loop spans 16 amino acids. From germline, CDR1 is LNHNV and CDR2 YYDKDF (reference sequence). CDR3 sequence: CATSRDTAGAYNEQFF. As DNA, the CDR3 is TGTGCCACCAGCAGAGATACAGCGGGCGCATACAATGAGCAGTTCTTC.

The chain's CDR3 is CATSTREGEQFF. The CDR3 DNA sequence: TGTGCCACCAGCACCAGGGAAGGTGAGCAGTTCTTC. The gene calls are TRBV15 and TRBJ2-1; perhaps TRBD1 as D (5 bases). Trimming pared 4 bases from V and 9 bases from J, leaving 10 bases between. Germline loops: CDR1 LNHNV, CDR2 YYDKDF (reference sequence). The CDR3 is made up of 12 amino acids.

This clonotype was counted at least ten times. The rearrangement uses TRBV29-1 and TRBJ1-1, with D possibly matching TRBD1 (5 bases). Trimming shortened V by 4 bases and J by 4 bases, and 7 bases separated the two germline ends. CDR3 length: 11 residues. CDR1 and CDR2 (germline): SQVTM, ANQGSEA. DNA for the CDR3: TGCAGCGTTGGAAGGGGCACTGAAGCTTTCTTT. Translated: CSVGRGTEAFF. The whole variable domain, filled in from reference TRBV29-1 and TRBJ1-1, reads SAVISQKPSRDICQRGTSLTIQCQVDSQVTMMFWYRQQPGQSLTLIATANQGSEATYESGFVIDKFPISRPNLTFSTLTVSNMSPEDSSIYLCSVGRGTEAFFGQGTRLTVV.

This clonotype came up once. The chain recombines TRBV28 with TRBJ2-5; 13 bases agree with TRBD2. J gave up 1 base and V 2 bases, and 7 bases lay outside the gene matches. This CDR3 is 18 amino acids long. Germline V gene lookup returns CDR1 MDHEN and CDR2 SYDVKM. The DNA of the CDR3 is TGTGCCAGCAGTTTAACTAGCGGGAGGGGGACGTGCCAAGAGACCCAGTACTTC. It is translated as CASSLTSGRGTCQETQYF.

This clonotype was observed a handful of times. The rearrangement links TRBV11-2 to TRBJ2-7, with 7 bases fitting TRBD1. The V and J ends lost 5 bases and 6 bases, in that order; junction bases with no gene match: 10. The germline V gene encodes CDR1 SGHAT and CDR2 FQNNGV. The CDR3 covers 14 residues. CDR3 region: CASSLPTGTGEQYF. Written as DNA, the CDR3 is TGTGCCAGCAGCCTCCCGACAGGGACGGGCGAGCAGTACTTC.

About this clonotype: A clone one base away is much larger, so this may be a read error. CDR3 nucleotide sequence: TGTGCCAGCAGTTACGACAAATACCCAGATACGCAGTATTTT. It specifies CASSYDKYPDTQYF. The V call is TRBV6-2 or TRBV6-3, the J call TRBJ2-3; the D is unclear. Trimming pared 2 bases from V and 4 bases from J, leaving 10 bases between. Per the germline V gene, CDR1 is MNHEY and CDR2 is SVGEGT. The CDR3 length is 14 residues.

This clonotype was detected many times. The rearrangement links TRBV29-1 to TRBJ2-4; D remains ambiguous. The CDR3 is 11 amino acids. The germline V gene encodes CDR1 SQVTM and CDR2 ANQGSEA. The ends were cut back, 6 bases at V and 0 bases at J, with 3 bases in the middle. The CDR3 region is CSVLAKNIQYF. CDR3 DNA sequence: TGCAGCGTCCTAGCCAAAAACATTCAGTACTTC.

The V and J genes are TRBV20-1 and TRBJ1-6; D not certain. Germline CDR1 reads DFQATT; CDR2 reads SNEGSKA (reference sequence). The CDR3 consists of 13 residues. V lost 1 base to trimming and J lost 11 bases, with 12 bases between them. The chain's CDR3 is CSARGGWNPPLHF. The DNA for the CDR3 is TGCAGTGCTAGAGGGGGATGGAATCCACCCCTCCACTTT.

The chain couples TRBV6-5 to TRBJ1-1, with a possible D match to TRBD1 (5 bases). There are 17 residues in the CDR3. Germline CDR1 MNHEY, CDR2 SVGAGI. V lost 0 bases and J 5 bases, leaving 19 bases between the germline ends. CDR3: CASSYSMAQGLGTEAFF. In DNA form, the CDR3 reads TGTGCCAGCAGTTACTCGATGGCCCAGGGTTTGGGAACTGAAGCTTTCTTT.

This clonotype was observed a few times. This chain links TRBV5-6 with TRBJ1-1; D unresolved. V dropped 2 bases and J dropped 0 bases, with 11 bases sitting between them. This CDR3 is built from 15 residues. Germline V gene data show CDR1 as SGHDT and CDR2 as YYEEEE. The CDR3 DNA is TGTGCCAGCAGCTTCTCGAGTTTCATGAACACTGAAGCTTTCTTT. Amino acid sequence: CASSFSSFMNTEAFF.

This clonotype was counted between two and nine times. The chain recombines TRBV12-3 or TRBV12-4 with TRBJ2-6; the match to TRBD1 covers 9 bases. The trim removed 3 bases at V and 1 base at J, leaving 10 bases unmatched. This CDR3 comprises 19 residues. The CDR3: CASSFTGTGKRSGANVLTF. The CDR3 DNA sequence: TGTGCCAGCAGTTTTACCGGGACAGGGAAGAGGTCTGGGGCCAACGTCCTGACTTTC.

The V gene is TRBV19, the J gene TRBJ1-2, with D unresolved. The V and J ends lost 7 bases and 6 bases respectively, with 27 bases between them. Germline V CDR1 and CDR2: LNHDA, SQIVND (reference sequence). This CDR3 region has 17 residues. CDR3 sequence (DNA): TGTGCCAGTACCGAAAACTCTGCAAGACCAACCCGGGATGGCTACACCTTC. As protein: CASTENSARPTRDGYTF.

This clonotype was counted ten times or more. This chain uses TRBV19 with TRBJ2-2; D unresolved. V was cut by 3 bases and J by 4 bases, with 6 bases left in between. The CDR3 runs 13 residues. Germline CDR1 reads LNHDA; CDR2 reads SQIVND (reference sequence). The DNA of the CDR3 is TGTGCCAGTAGTATTGCGGTCACCGGGGAGCTGTTTTTT. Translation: CASSIAVTGELFF.

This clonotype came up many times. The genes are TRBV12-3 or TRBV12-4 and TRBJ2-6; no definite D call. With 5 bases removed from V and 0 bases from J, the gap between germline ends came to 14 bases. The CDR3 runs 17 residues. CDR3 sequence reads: CASSGVHPSSGANVLTF. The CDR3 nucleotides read TGTGCCAGCAGTGGGGTCCACCCCTCCTCTGGGGCCAACGTCCTGACTTTC.

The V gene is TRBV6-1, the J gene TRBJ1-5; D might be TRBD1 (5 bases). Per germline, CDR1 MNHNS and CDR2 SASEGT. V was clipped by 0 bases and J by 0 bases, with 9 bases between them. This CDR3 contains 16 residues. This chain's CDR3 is CASSEARAFSNQPQHF. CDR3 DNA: TGTGCCAGCAGTGAAGCCAGGGCTTTTAGCAATCAGCCCCAGCATTTT.

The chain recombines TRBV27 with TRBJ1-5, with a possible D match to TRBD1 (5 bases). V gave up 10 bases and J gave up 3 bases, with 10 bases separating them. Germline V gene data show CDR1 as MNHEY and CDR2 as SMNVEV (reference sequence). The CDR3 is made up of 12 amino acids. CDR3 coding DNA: TGTGCCAACGGGGCTTCCAATCAGCCCCAGCATTTT. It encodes CANGASNQPQHF.

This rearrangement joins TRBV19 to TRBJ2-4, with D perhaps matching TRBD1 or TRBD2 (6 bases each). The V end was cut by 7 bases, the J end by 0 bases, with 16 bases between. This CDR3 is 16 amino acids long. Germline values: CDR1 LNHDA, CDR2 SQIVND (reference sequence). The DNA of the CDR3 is TGTGCCAGTATAGGGGGGCAGGGACTAGCCAAAAACATTCAGTACTTC. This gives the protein CASIGGQGLAKNIQYF.

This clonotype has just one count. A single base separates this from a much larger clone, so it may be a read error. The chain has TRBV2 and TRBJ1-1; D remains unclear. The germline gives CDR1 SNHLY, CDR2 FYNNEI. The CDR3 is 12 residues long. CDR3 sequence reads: CASSYMGTEALF. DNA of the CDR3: TGTGCCAGCAGTTACATGGGCACTGAAGCTCTCTTT.

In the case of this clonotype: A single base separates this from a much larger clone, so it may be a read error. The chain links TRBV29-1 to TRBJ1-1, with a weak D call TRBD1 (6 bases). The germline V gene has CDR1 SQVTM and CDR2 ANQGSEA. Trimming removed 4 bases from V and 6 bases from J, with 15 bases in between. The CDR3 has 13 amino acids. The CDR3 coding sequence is TGCAGCGTTGTTCAGGGGTTCGACCCTGAAGCTTTCTTT. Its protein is CSVVQGFDPEAFF.

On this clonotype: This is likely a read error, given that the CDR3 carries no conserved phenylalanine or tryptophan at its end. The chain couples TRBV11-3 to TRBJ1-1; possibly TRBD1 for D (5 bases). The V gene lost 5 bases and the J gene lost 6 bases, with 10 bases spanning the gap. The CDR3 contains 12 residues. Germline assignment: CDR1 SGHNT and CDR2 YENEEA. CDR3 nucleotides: TGTGCCAGCAGCGGCGGGGGATCTGAAGCTTTCCTT. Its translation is CASSGGGSEAFL.

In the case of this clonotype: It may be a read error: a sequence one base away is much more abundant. This CDR3 reads CASSSSGSGYEQYF. CDR3 nucleotide sequence: TGTGCCAGCAGCTCCAGCGGGAGTGGCTACGAGCAGTACTTC. V gene TRBV5-4 combines with J gene TRBJ2-7; 8 nucleotides line up with TRBD2. The ends lost 3 bases at V and 3 bases at J; junction bases unmatched: 5. The CDR3 runs 14 residues. Per germline, CDR1 SGHNT and CDR2 YYREEE (reference sequence).